These T cell receptor beta chains were read from a single sample in a study of T cell responses to AZD1222 COVID-19 vaccine. The table came from immunoSEQ multiplex PCR; TCRdb's copy has only in-frame clones and leaves some out. The sample contains about 130,000 clones, approximately 94% of which appear only once. The sequencing here drew on peripheral blood, taken on day 0 of AZD1222 vaccination. These receptors originate from an adult in good health. CDR3s include the opening cysteine and the closing phenylalanine or tryptophan. The D gene is left open where the match is weak. Clone size is given for some rows only: seen once, a few or many times, or a class if the clone is expanded.

TRBV5-1,TRBD1,-,TRBJ2-2,CASSSFTGVGGELFF,TGCGCCAGCAGCTCTTTTACAGGGGTCGGCGGGGAGCTGTTTTTT
TRBV11-3,-,-,TRBJ2-2,CASSLDRGTGELFF,TGTGCCAGCAGCTTAGATCGGGGCACCGGGGAGCTGTTTTTT
TRBV5-1,TRBD2,-,TRBJ2-2,CASSSSGANTGELFF,TGCGCCAGCAGCTCAAGCGGGGCGAACACCGGGGAGCTGTTTTTT
TRBV7-9,-,once,TRBJ1-5,CASSSGYSNQPQHF,TGTGCCAGCAGCTCCGGGTATAGCAATCAGCCCCAGCATTTT
TRBV2,TRBD2,few,TRBJ2-1,CASSVTSVEQFF,TGTGCCAGCAGTGTCACTAGCGTTGAGCAGTTCTTC
TRBV29-1,TRBD2,-,TRBJ2-3,CSARTSFGSTDTQYF,TGCAGCGCCCGGACTAGCTTTGGCAGCACAGATACGCAGTATTTT
TRBV19,-,-,TRBJ1-2,CASSWGRGGDGYTF,TGTGCCAGTAGTTGGGGCCGGGGCGGAGATGGCTACACCTTC
TRBV18,TRBD1,-,TRBJ1-2,CASSRIAGGGDGYTF,TGTGCCAGCTCACGAATAGCAGGGGGCGGAGATGGCTACACCTTC
TRBV14,TRBD1,-,TRBJ1-2,CASSQDPGQGRGYTF,TGTGCCAGCAGCCAAGACCCGGGACAGGGGAGAGGCTACACCTTC
TRBV7-3,-,-,TRBJ2-5,CASSRQPGETQYF,TGTGCCAGCAGCCGACAGCCAGGGGAGACCCAGTACTTC
TRBV9,-,-,TRBJ1-6,CASSSGLNNSPLHF,TGTGCCAGCAGCTCGGGCCTCAATAATTCACCCCTCCACTTT
TRBV4-2,-,-,TRBJ2-7,CASSQGGSTYEQYF,TGTGCCAGCAGCCAAGGGGGTAGCACCTACGAGCAGTACTTC
TRBV13,-,-,TRBJ1-4,CASSFKGTHEKLFF,TGTGCCAGCAGCTTTAAGGGTACTCATGAAAAACTGTTTTTT
TRBV15,-,-,TRBJ2-1,CATSLGSETYNEQFF,TGTGCCACCAGCCTTGGTAGCGAAACCTACAATGAGCAGTTCTTC
TRBV2,TRBD1,-,TRBJ1-2,CASSGETGYGYTF,TGTGCCAGCAGCGGGGAGACAGGGTATGGCTACACCTTC
TRBV28,TRBD2,-,TRBJ2-5,CASSSIPPGLADLQETQYF,TGTGCCAGCAGTTCCATACCCCCGGGACTAGCAGATTTGCAAGAGACCCAGTACTTC
TRBV18,-,-,TRBJ1-2,CASSPPGKDGYTF,TGTGCCAGCTCACCACCGGGGAAGGATGGCTACACCTTC
TRBV19,-,once,TRBJ2-3,CASSLTRRDTDTQYF,TGTGCCAGTAGTCTAACCCGCCGGGACACAGATACGCAGTATTTT
TRBV7-2,-,-,TRBJ2-7,CASSYTGSEQYF,TGTGCCAGCAGCTATACAGGTTCCGAGCAGTACTTC
TRBV6-2/TRBV6-3,-,few,TRBJ2-1,CASSYSGNEQFF,TGTGCCAGCAGTTATTCGGGCAATGAGCAGTTCTTC
TRBV19,TRBD1,-,TRBJ1-1,CASSIGDRGRTEAFF,TGTGCCAGTAGTATAGGGGACAGGGGTCGGACTGAAGCTTTCTTT
TRBV5-1,-,many,TRBJ2-7,CASSHYRGGDYEQYF,TGCGCCAGCAGCCACTACAGAGGGGGGGACTACGAGCAGTACTTC
TRBV29-1,-,-,TRBJ1-1,CSVRDTEAFF,TGCAGCGTTCGGGACACTGAAGCTTTCTTT
TRBV3-1/TRBV3-2,-,-,TRBJ2-2,CASSPFMGTGELFF,TGTGCCAGCAGCCCGTTTATGGGTACCGGGGAGCTGTTTTTT
TRBV30,-,-,TRBJ2-1,CAWSAGNEQFF,TGTGCCTGGAGTGCAGGCAATGAGCAGTTCTTC
TRBV30,-,once,TRBJ1-1,CAWRRGGTEAFF,TGTGCCTGGCGCCGGGGGGGCACTGAAGCTTTCTTT
TRBV27,-,-,TRBJ2-3,CASSWALTDTQYF,TGTGCCAGCAGTTGGGCTCTCACAGATACGCAGTATTTT
TRBV9,-,-,TRBJ2-7,CASSVGEGEQYF,TGTGCCAGCAGCGTAGGAGAGGGAGAGCAGTACTTC
TRBV25-1,-,-,TRBJ2-7,CASSLEGRVEQYF,TGTGCCAGCAGCCTAGAAGGAAGGGTCGAGCAGTACTTC
TRBV27,TRBD1,once,TRBJ2-1,CASSLGQYNEQFF,TGTGCCAGCAGTCTGGGACAGTACAATGAGCAGTTCTTC
TRBV3-1/TRBV3-2,-,-,TRBJ2-1,CASSQEVHNEQFF,TGTGCCAGCAGCCAAGAGGTCCATAATGAGCAGTTCTTC
TRBV29-1,-,-,TRBJ1-2,CSVQVNYGYTF,TGCAGCGTGCAGGTTAACTATGGCTACACCTTC
TRBV30,TRBD2,-,TRBJ2-7,CAWSVRGAHEQYF,TGTGCCTGGAGTGTGCGGGGGGCCCACGAGCAGTACTTC
TRBV27,-,-,TRBJ2-1,CASSPFLAGLYNEQFF,TGTGCCAGCAGTCCCTTCCTGGCGGGGCTATACAATGAGCAGTTCTTC
TRBV6-1,-,-,TRBJ2-5,CASSEVYRQTQYF,TGTGCCAGCAGTGAGGTGTATAGACAGACCCAGTACTTC
TRBV28,TRBD1,-,TRBJ2-7,CASTSGQGRYEQYF,TGTGCCAGCACTTCGGGACAGGGGCGATACGAGCAGTACTTC
TRBV4-1,-,-,TRBJ1-1,CASSQARAMNTEAFF,TGCGCCAGCAGCCAAGCCCGGGCAATGAACACTGAAGCTTTCTTT
TRBV11-3,-,-,TRBJ2-1,CASSLGSDQFF,TGTGCCAGCAGCCTCGGCAGCGATCAGTTCTTC
TRBV4-2,TRBD2,-,TRBJ2-5,CASRKEGSGIGGGPQETQYF,TGTGCCAGCAGGAAAGAGGGTAGCGGGATAGGGGGGGGACCGCAAGAGACCCAGTACTTC
TRBV9,-,-,TRBJ1-1,CASSGQLENTEAFF,TGTGCCAGCAGCGGACAGTTGGAGAACACTGAAGCTTTCTTT
TRBV3-1/TRBV3-2,-,once,TRBJ2-7,CASSPEGREQYF,TGTGCCAGCAGTCCCGAAGGGAGGGAGCAGTACTTC
TRBV29-1,-,-,TRBJ2-2,CSVGGVRELFF,TGCAGCGTTGGGGGGGTCAGGGAGCTGTTTTTT
TRBV27,TRBD2,-,TRBJ2-1,CASSPRTSGNNEQFF,TGTGCCAGCAGCCCTCGGACTAGCGGGAACAATGAGCAGTTCTTC
TRBV4-2,-,-,TRBJ1-3,CASSFVHRDTSSGNTIYF,TGTGCCAGCAGCTTTGTACACCGGGACACGAGCTCTGGAAACACCATATATTTT
TRBV28,TRBD2,-,TRBJ2-2,CASSSPYTAGGRTGELFF,TGTGCCAGCAGTAGCCCCTACACAGCGGGAGGAAGAACCGGGGAGCTGTTTTTT
TRBV30,-,-,TRBJ1-2,CAWSVASSGYGYTF,TGTGCCTGGAGTGTGGCCTCCAGTGGGTATGGCTACACCTTC
TRBV29-1,-,-,TRBJ2-1,CSVEISGDSYNEQFF,TGCAGCGTTGAGATTTCGGGGGACAGCTACAATGAGCAGTTCTTC
TRBV4-3,-,-,TRBJ1-3,CASSQDHLSGNTIYF,TGCGCCAGCAGCCAAGATCACCTCTCTGGAAACACCATATATTTT
TRBV20-1,-,once,TRBJ1-2,CSASKGVYTF,TGCAGTGCTAGCAAGGGGGTCTACACCTTC
TRBV30,TRBD1,-,TRBJ1-1,CAWRPTGYPNTEAFF,TGTGCCTGGAGGCCGACAGGGTACCCGAACACTGAAGCTTTCTTT